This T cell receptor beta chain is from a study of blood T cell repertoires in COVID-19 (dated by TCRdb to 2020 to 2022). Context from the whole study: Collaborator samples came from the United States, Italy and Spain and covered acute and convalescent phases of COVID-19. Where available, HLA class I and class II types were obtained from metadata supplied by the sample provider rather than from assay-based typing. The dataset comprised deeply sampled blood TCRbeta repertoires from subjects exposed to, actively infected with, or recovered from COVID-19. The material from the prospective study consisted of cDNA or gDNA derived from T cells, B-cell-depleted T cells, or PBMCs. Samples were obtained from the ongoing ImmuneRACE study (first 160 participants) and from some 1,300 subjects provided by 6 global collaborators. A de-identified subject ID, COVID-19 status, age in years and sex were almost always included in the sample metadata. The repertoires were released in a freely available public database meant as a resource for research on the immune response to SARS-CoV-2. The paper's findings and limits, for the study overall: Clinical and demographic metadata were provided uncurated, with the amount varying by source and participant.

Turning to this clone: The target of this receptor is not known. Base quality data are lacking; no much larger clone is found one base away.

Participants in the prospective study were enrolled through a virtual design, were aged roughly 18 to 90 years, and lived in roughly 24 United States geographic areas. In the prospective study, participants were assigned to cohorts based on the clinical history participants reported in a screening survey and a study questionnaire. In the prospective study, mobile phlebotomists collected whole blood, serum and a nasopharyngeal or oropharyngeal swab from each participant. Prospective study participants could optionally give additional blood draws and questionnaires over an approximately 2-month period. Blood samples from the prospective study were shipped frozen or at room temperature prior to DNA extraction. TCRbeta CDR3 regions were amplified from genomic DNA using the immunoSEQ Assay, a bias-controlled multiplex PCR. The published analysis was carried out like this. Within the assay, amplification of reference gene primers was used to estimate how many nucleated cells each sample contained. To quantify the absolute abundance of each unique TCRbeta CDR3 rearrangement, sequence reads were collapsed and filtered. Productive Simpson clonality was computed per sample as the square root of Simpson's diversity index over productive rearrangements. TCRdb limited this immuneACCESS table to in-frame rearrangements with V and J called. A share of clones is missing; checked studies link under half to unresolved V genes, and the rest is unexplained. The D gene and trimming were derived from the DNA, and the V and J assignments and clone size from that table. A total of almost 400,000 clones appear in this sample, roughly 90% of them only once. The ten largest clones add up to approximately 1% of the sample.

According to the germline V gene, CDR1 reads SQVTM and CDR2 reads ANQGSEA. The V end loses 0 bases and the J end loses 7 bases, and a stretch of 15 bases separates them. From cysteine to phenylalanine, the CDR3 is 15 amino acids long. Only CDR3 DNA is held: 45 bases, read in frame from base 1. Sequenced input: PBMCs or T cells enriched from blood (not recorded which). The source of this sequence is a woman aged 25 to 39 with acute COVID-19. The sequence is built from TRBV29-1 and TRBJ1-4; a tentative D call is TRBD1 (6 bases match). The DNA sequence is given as TGCAGCGTTGAAGAGGGTCGGCAGGGGCCTGAAAAACTGTTTTTT. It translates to CSVEEGRQGPEKLFF.